Below are 15 T cell receptor beta chains sequenced from a single sample in a study of CD8 T cells in ankylosing spondylitis. TCRdb redid the calling of the 5' RACE reads with MiXCR, one entry per CDR3 protein. Of 250,000 to 300,000 distinct CDR3 sequences listed, around 20% are singletons. The sequenced sample consisted of blood, either unsorted or a sorted T cell fraction (not recorded which). The origin of the receptors is a male donor with ankylosing spondylitis or in good health (not recorded which).

V is TRBV15 and J is TRBJ1-2; D is undetermined. CDR1 and CDR2 (germline): LNHNV, YYDKDF (reference sequence). This CDR3 spans 14 amino acids. V lost 1 base to trimming and J lost 0 bases, with 6 bases between them. The chain's CDR3 is CATSRGESNYGYTF. Here the CDR3 DNA reads TGTGCCACCAGCAGAGGGGAGTCTAACTATGGCTACACCTTC.

The chain combines TRBV12-3 or TRBV12-4 with TRBJ2-5, with TRBD2 matching over 10 bases. V lost 5 bases and J lost 5; bases outside the gene matches: 8. CDR3 length equals 15 residues. The CDR3 loop is CASSILSGGAETQYF. The CDR3 nucleotides are TGTGCCAGCAGTATACTCAGCGGGGGGGCCGAGACCCAGTACTTC.

This rearrangement joins TRBV12-3 or TRBV12-4 to TRBJ2-7; D is perhaps TRBD1 (6 bases). With 4 bases removed from V and 7 bases from J, the gap between germline ends came to 14 bases. CDR3 size: 13 residues. CDR3: CASSWTAAAEQYV. The CDR3 coding sequence is TGTGCCAGCAGTTGGACAGCGGCGGCGGAGCAGTACGTC.

This clonotype was found a few times. The chain combines TRBV5-5 with TRBJ1-1, with D unclear. CDR3 length equals 15 residues. With 4 bases removed from V and 2 bases from J, the gap between germline ends came to 15 bases. Germline CDR1 and CDR2: SGHKS and YYEKEE (reference sequence). CDR3 DNA sequence: TGTGCCAGCAGCCCGGCCCCGACTCTAAACACTGAAGCTTTCTTT. It specifies CASSPAPTLNTEAFF.

The chain combines TRBV12-3 or TRBV12-4 with TRBJ2-5; D unresolved. V lost 5 bases and J 4 bases, leaving 14 bases between the germline ends. The length of the CDR3 is 14 residues. CDR3 amino acids: CASSPSSARETQYF. The CDR3 DNA is TGTGCCAGCAGTCCGAGCAGCGCCCGAGAGACCCAGTACTTC.

This clonotype has only one observation. Given a much more abundant clone one base away, this may be a read error. The rearrangement links TRBV21-1 to TRBJ2-1; TRBD2 is the table's D call, not checked against the DNA. TRBV21-1 is deemed a pseudogene. The CDR3 sequence is 20 residues long. The CDR3 nucleotides are TGTGCCAGCAGCAAAGCGTTCCTAGCGGGATCCCATGGCTCCTACAATGAGCAGCTCTTC. Amino acid sequence: CASSKAFLAGSHGSYNEQLF.

This clonotype was detected many times. The chain couples TRBV27 to TRBJ1-1; perhaps TRBD1 as D (5 bases). CDR1 is MNHEY, CDR2 SMNVEV, per germline (reference sequence). V was trimmed by 2 bases and J by 0 bases, leaving 10 bases between them. The CDR3 loop spans 15 amino acids. CDR3 residues: CASSLGGGLNTEAFF. CDR3 coding DNA: TGTGCCAGCAGTTTAGGGGGAGGGCTGAACACTGAAGCTTTCTTT.

This clonotype was detected a few times. CDR3 bases: TGCGCCAGCAGCTTGGCCGACGGGAGTACAGATACGCAGTATTTT. This codes for CASSLADGSTDTQYF. The chain recombines TRBV5-1 with TRBJ2-3; the D gene is possibly TRBD2 (6 bases). The V gene lost 0 bases and the J gene lost 3 bases, with 11 bases spanning the gap. The length of the CDR3 is 15 residues. Germline V CDR1 and CDR2: SGHRS, YFSETQ.

The chain has TRBV25-1 and TRBJ2-1; D is possibly TRBD2 (5 bases). Germline lookup yields CDR1 MGHDK and CDR2 SYGVNS. The length of the CDR3 is 15 residues. Trimming shortened V by 1 base and J by 7 bases, and 14 bases separated the two germline ends. CDR3 amino acids: CASSEWAVTRNEQFF. The CDR3 DNA reads TGTGCCAGCAGTGAATGGGCGGTCACTAGGAATGAGCAGTTCTTC. Full variable domain (rest looked up from reference TRBV25-1 and TRBJ2-1): EADIYQTPRYLVIGTGKKITLECSQTMGHDKMYWYQQDPGMELHLIHYSYGVNSTEKGDLSSESTVSRIRTEHFPLTLESARPSHTSQYLCASSEWAVTRNEQFFGPGTRLTVL.

In this sample, this clonotype turned up many times. The rearrangement links TRBV4-2 to TRBJ2-3; possibly TRBD2 for D (6 bases). Germline V gene sequence: CDR1 LGHNA, CDR2 YNFKEQ. The CDR3 has 14 amino acids. The V gene lost 4 bases and the J gene lost 6 bases, with 14 bases spanning the gap. DNA of the CDR3: TGTGCCAGCAGCCCACACGGGAGTTGGGATACGCAGTATTTT. Amino acid sequence: CASSPHGSWDTQYF.

This clonotype showed up many times. The chain uses TRBV5-1 and TRBJ1-1, with TRBD1 matching 8 bases. V gave up 5 bases and J gave up 1 base; unmatched junction bases: 4. Germline values: CDR1 SGHRS, CDR2 YFSETQ. CDR3 length equals 14 residues. The CDR3 reads CASRSDRGNTEAFF. In nucleotides, the CDR3 is TGCGCCAGCAGATCAGACAGGGGGAACACTGAAGCTTTCTTT.

The table lists this clonotype with a few counts. A read error may produce the germline difference seen at one junction end. V gene TRBV7-3 combines with J gene TRBJ2-3, with no clear D. This CDR3 has 15 residues. CDR1 SGHTA and CDR2 FQGTGA come from the germline V gene. Here the CDR3 DNA reads TGTGCCAGCAGCCTAACCCAGACAAGCACAGATACGCAGTATTTT. It specifies CASSLTQTSTDTQYF.

The chain joins TRBV7-2 to TRBJ2-5; possibly TRBD1 or TRBD2 for D (5 bases each). Germline V gives CDR1 SGHTA, CDR2 FQGNSA. The V and J ends lost 5 bases and 7 bases respectively, with 17 bases between them. The length of the CDR3 is 14 residues. For the CDR3, the DNA is TGTGCCAGCAGCCCGGGACGCCTGGGCGGGACCCAGTACTTC. It specifies CASSPGRLGGTQYF.

A word on this clonotype: This may come from a read error, since a much larger clone is one base off. V and J are TRBV5-1 and TRBJ2-1; D gene unclear. The CDR3 is 14 residues long. The germline CDR1 and CDR2 sequences are SGHRS and YFSETQ. In DNA form, the CDR3 reads TGCGTCAGCAGCTTGGGGAATGGAATCGATGAGCAGTTCTTC. It translates to CVSSLGNGIDEQFF.

This clonotype was observed at least ten times. The J gene is TRBJ2-5, the V gene TRBV20-1, with 13 positions matching TRBD2. Germline lookup yields CDR1 DFQATT and CDR2 SNEGSKA (reference sequence). This CDR3 spans 14 amino acids. V trimming: 6 bases; J trimming: 5 bases; junction bases outside the gene matches: 6. The CDR3 DNA follows: TGCAGTGCAGGGACTAGCGGGACTCTGGAGACCCAGTACTTC. Residues: CSAGTSGTLETQYF.